This T cell receptor beta chain originates from a study of beta chain features in type 1 diabetes. Broader study findings: The question of HLA type influencing TCRB rearrangement was one that remained unresolved here. Reads derived from cDNA could over-represent cells showing high TCR expression.

This clone turned up a few times. The antigen is unknown. Other DNA sequences in this specimen translate into the identical CDR3. Sequenced material consisted of expressed TCRB transcripts (all of the isolated RNA was reverse transcribed). The protocol was immunoSEQ multiplex PCR, while the TCRdb copy is restricted to in-frame clones and leaves out a portion. This table has roughly 500,000 clones, approximately 31% appearing once. Via CD45RO/CCR7/CD25/CD127/CD95/CD27, cells of the CD4+ naive, central memory, regulatory and stem cell-like memory subsets were sorted. The CDR3 has 13 amino acids. Between the trimmed V and J ends, which lost 4 bases and 0 bases, there was a span of 6 bases. Germline lookup yields CDR1 SNHLY and CDR2 FYNNEI.

This TCR was recovered from a man in his late teens or twenties in good health. The material sequenced was naive CD4+ T cells from blood. The V gene is TRBV2, the J gene TRBJ1-1; unclear D gene. For the CDR3, the DNA is TGTGCCAGCAGTGGGAGTATGAACACTGAAGCTTTCTTT. Protein product: CASSGSMNTEAFF.